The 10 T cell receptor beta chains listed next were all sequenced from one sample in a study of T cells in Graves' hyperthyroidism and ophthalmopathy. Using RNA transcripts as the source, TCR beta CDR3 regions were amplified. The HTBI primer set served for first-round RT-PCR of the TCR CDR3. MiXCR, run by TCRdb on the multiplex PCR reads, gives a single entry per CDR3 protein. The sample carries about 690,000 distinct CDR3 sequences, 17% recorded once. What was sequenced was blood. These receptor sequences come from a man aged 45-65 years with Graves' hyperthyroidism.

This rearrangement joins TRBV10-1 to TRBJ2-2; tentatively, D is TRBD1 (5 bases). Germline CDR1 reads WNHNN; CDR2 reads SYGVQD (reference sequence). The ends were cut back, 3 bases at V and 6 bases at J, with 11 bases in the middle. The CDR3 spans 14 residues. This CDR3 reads CASSDRDQAGELFF. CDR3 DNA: TGCGCCAGCAGTGACAGGGATCAAGCCGGGGAGCTGTTTTTT.

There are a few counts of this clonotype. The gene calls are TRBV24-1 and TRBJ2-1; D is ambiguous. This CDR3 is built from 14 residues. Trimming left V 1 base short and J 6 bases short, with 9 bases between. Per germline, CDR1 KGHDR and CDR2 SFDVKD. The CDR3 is CATSDLAGFNEQFF. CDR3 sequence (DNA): TGTGCCACCAGTGATTTAGCTGGGTTCAATGAGCAGTTCTTC.

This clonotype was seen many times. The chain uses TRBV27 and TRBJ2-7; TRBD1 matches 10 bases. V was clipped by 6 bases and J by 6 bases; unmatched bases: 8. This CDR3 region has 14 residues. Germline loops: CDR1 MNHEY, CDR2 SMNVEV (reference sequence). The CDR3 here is CASSPGTGVVEQYF. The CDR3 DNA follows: TGTGCCAGCAGCCCCGGGACAGGGGTTGTCGAGCAGTACTTC.

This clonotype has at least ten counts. The CDR3: CASSPTSVSSYEQYF. The CDR3 coding sequence is TGTGCCAGCAGCCCCACTAGCGTTAGCTCCTACGAGCAGTACTTC. The chain joins TRBV11-2 to TRBJ2-7; 7 bases map to TRBD2. The germline gives CDR1 SGHAT, CDR2 FQNNGV. J was trimmed by 0 bases and V by 5 bases; bases with no gene match: 7. The CDR3 is 15 amino acids.

The CDR3 DNA sequence: TGTGCCAGCAGCAACCCTCTAGCGCCTGCCTACGAGCAGTACTTC. Translating gives CASSNPLAPAYEQYF. The gene calls are TRBV13 and TRBJ2-7, with D tentatively TRBD2 (6 bases). Trimming pared 5 bases from V and 2 bases from J, leaving 16 bases between. The CDR3 sequence is 15 residues long. Per the germline V gene, CDR1 is PRHDT and CDR2 is FYEKMQ (reference sequence).

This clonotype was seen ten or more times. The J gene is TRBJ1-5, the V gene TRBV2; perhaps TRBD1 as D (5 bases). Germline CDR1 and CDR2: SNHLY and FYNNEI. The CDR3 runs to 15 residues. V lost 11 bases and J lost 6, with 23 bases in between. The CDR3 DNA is TGTGCCGGGGCTACGACAGCGGGGGGTCGTCAGCCCCAGCATTTT. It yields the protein CAGATTAGGRQPQHF. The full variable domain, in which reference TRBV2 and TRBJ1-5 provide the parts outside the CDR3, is EPEVTQTPSHQVTQMGQEVILRCVPISNHLYFYWYRQILGQKVEFLVSFYNNEISEKSEIFDDQFSVERPDGSNFTLKIRSTKLEDSAMYFCAGATTAGGRQPQHFGDGTRLSIL.

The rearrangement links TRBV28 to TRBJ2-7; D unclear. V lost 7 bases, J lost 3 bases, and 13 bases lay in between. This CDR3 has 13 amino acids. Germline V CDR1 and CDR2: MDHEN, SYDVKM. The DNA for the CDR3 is TGTGCCAGCACCAATCCCCCAAACTACGAGCAGTACTTC. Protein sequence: CASTNPPNYEQYF.

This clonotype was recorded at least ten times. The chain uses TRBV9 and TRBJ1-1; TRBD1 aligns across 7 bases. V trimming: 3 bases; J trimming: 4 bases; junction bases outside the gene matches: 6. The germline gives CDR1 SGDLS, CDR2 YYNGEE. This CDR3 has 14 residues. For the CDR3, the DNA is TGTGCCAGCAGCGCCAGCCCAGGGGGCACTGAAGCTTTCTTT. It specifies CASSASPGGTEAFF.

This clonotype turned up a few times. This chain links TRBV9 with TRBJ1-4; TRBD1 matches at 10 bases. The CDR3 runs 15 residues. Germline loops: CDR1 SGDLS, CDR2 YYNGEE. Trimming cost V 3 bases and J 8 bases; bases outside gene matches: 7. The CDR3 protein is CASSEGQGRGEKLFF. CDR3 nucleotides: TGTGCCAGCAGCGAGGGACAGGGGCGAGGGGAAAAACTGTTTTTT.

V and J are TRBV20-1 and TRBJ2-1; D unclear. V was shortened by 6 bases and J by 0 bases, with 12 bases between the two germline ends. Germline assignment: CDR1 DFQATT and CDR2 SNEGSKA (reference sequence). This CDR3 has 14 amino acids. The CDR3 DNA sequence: TGCAGTGCATGGATTTCTGGCTCCTACAATGAGCAGTTCTTC. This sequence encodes CSAWISGSYNEQFF.